This is a list of T cell receptor beta chains from one sample in a study of blood T cell repertoires in COVID-19. Repertoires were generated with immunoSEQ multiplex PCR, while TCRdb's copy carries only in-frame clones and drops some. The table shows some 77,000 clones, with about 80% occurring only once. Sample: peripheral blood. Source of these receptors: a man between 65 and 80 years old with acute or convalescent COVID-19. Both conserved end residues are part of each CDR3. D genes are given only for firm matches. Size values are once, few and many counts, or a class for expanded clones, and some rows have none.

TRBV29-1	.	TRBJ1-1	.	CSVPRSTEAFF	TGCAGCGTCCCGAGGAGCACTGAAGCTTTCTTT
TRBV9	once	TRBJ1-2	.	CASSDAQGTGYTF	TGTGCCAGCAGCGACGCCCAGGGGACTGGCTACACCTTC
TRBV2	.	TRBJ1-4	TRBD1	CASSETGTGNEKLFF	TGTGCCAGCAGTGAAACAGGGACAGGGAATGAAAAACTGTTTTTT
TRBV9	.	TRBJ1-1	.	CASSVKDTRAAEAFF	TGTGCCAGCAGCGTTAAGGACACGCGAGCCGCTGAAGCTTTCTTT
TRBV3-1/TRBV3-2	few	TRBJ1-3	.	CASRSGNTIYF	TGTGCCAGCAGGTCGGGGAACACCATATATTTT
TRBV7-8	.	TRBJ1-1	TRBD1	CASSYGDRDMAEAFF	TGTGCCAGCAGCTATGGGGACAGGGATATGGCTGAAGCTTTCTTT
TRBV7-3	.	TRBJ2-5	.	CASSLDRSETQYF	TGTGCCAGCAGCTTAGACAGAAGTGAGACCCAGTACTTC
TRBV7-2	.	TRBJ2-5	TRBD2	CASSLVRTSGSETQYF	TGTGCCAGCAGCTTAGTTCGGACTAGCGGGAGCGAGACCCAGTACTTC
TRBV19	.	TRBJ2-3	.	CASSKGDGADTQYF	TGTGCCAGTAGTAAGGGAGACGGGGCAGATACGCAGTATTTT
TRBV24-1	.	TRBJ1-2	TRBD1	CATSDSDRVGSYGYTF	TGTGCCACCAGTGATTCGGACAGGGTGGGTAGCTATGGCTACACCTTC
TRBV6-2/TRBV6-3	.	TRBJ1-5	TRBD1	CASSDWTGVYSNQPQHF	TGTGCCAGCAGTGACTGGACAGGAGTTTATAGCAATCAGCCCCAGCATTTT
TRBV28	.	TRBJ2-5	TRBD1	CASSPGTGASQETQYF	TGTGCCAGCAGTCCCGGGACAGGGGCCTCCCAAGAGACCCAGTACTTC
TRBV30	.	TRBJ2-7	TRBD1	CAWRGTGWSAEQYF	TGTGCCTGGAGGGGGACAGGGTGGTCCGCCGAGCAGTACTTC
TRBV6-2/TRBV6-3	.	TRBJ2-7	TRBD2	CASSLISGSSYEQYF	TGTGCCAGCAGCTTAATTAGCGGGAGCTCCTACGAGCAGTACTTC
TRBV7-8	.	TRBJ1-4	TRBD1	CASSLRQGANEKLFF	TGTGCCAGCAGCTTAAGACAGGGGGCTAATGAAAAACTGTTTTTT
TRBV7-2	.	TRBJ2-7	.	CASSLARSSYEQYF	TGTGCCAGCAGCCTAGCTAGGAGCTCCTACGAGCAGTACTTC
TRBV11-3	once	TRBJ1-1	.	CASSFDFEGTGHFNTEAFF	TGTGCCAGCAGCTTCGATTTTGAGGGTACGGGACACTTTAACACTGAAGCTTTCTTT
TRBV9	few	TRBJ2-1	TRBD2	CASSSMTSGSRNEQFF	TGTGCCAGCAGCTCGATGACTAGCGGGAGTCGTAATGAGCAGTTCTTC
TRBV11-2	.	TRBJ1-3	.	CASSSRQGGNTIYF	TGTGCCAGCAGCTCTCGCCAGGGGGGAAACACCATATATTTT
TRBV7-2	.	TRBJ2-5	TRBD2	CASSFSERGQTQYF	TGTGCCAGCAGCTTCAGTGAGCGGGGACAGACCCAGTACTTC
TRBV2	.	TRBJ2-2	TRBD1	CASSEEGTVFANTGELFF	TGTGCCAGCAGTGAAGAAGGGACAGTGTTCGCGAACACCGGGGAGCTGTTTTTT
TRBV16	.	TRBJ1-1	.	CASSRGVNTEAFF	TGTGCCAGCTCGCGTGGTGTGAACACTGAAGCTTTCTTT
TRBV6-4	.	TRBJ2-1	TRBD2	CASSERLAGGIEQFF	TGTGCCAGCAGTGAGCGACTAGCGGGAGGAATTGAGCAGTTCTTC
TRBV5-1	.	TRBJ2-7	TRBD2	CASSRTSGSTYEQYF	TGCGCCAGCAGCCGGACTAGCGGGAGTACTTACGAGCAGTACTTC
TRBV11-3	.	TRBJ2-1	TRBD2	CASSLGRGIYNEQFF	TGTGCCAGCAGCTTAGGGCGGGGGATATACAATGAGCAGTTCTTC
TRBV2	once	TRBJ2-1	TRBD2	CASRSPSGRVLNEQFF	TGTGCCAGCAGGTCACCTAGCGGGAGGGTTTTGAATGAGCAGTTCTTC
TRBV18	once	TRBJ1-2	.	CASSLRTEINYGYTF	TGTGCCAGCTCCCTCAGGACAGAAATCAACTATGGCTACACCTTC
TRBV11-2	.	TRBJ1-1	.	CASSLDIDTEAFF	TGTGCCAGCAGCTTAGATATCGACACTGAAGCTTTCTTT
TRBV7-3	.	TRBJ2-5	.	CASSLGLSGTQYF	TGTGCCAGCAGCTTAGGGCTCAGCGGGACCCAGTACTTC
TRBV25-1	.	TRBJ2-5	TRBD1	CASSLPGGQETQYF	TGTGCCAGCAGTCTACCAGGGGGCCAAGAGACCCAGTACTTC
TRBV5-1	few	TRBJ1-2	.	CASSLGQRGGYTF	TGCGCCAGCAGCTTAGGACAGCGGGGTGGCTACACCTTC
TRBV4-1	.	TRBJ1-4	.	CASSLGLREKLFF	TGCGCCAGCAGCCTTGGACTTAGGGAAAAACTGTTTTTT
TRBV5-1	.	TRBJ2-7	TRBD1	CASSERDRTYEQYF	TGCGCCAGCAGCGAACGGGACAGAACCTACGAGCAGTACTTC
TRBV18	.	TRBJ2-2	TRBD1	CASSPLGQGTKAGELFF	TGTGCCAGCTCACCTCTAGGACAGGGAACGAAAGCCGGGGAGCTGTTTTTT
TRBV5-1	once	TRBJ2-2	.	CASSQASNTGELFF	TGCGCCAGCAGTCAGGCCTCGAACACCGGGGAGCTGTTTTTT
TRBV29-1	.	TRBJ2-1	TRBD2	CSVRQREIGSDEQFF	TGCAGCGTCCGCCAGCGGGAGATCGGTAGCGATGAGCAGTTCTTC
TRBV18	.	TRBJ2-2	.	CASLLENTGELFF	TGTGCCAGCCTTCTAGAGAACACCGGGGAGCTGTTTTTT
TRBV3-1/TRBV3-2	many	TRBJ1-1	.	CASSQAAGDTEAFF	TGTGCCAGCAGCCAAGCGGCAGGGGACACTGAAGCTTTCTTT
TRBV6-1	.	TRBJ2-7	.	CASSEGGGPYEQYF	TGTGCCAGCAGTGAAGGAGGAGGACCCTACGAGCAGTACTTC
TRBV7-2	.	TRBJ2-3	TRBD2	CASSLAAGGRTDTQYF	TGTGCCAGCAGCTTGGCCGCGGGAGGGAGAACAGATACGCAGTATTTT
TRBV28	.	TRBJ1-6	TRBD1	CASSKITGDYNSPLHF	TGTGCCAGCAGTAAAATTACAGGGGACTATAATTCACCCCTCCACTTT
TRBV28	.	TRBJ2-7	TRBD2	CATTDPGGYEQYF	TGTGCCACCACTGACCCGGGGGGCTACGAGCAGTACTTC
TRBV11-3	.	TRBJ2-5	TRBD1	CASSSRQGPAETQYF	TGTGCCAGCAGCTCAAGACAGGGGCCGGCGGAGACCCAGTACTTC
TRBV5-4	.	TRBJ2-5	.	CASSPQQGFRETQYF	TGTGCCAGCAGCCCGCAACAGGGTTTCAGAGAGACCCAGTACTTC
TRBV5-5	.	TRBJ2-1	TRBD2	CASSASSGMINEQFF	TGTGCCAGCAGCGCCTCTAGCGGGATGATTAATGAGCAGTTCTTC
TRBV5-1	.	TRBJ2-1	TRBD2	CASSLNSGRAPSEQFF	TGCGCCAGCAGCTTGAATAGCGGGAGGGCTCCCAGTGAGCAGTTCTTC
TRBV4-3	.	TRBJ1-2	TRBD1	CASSRDRGNYGYTF	TGCGCCAGCAGCCGGGACAGGGGTAACTATGGCTACACCTTC
TRBV7-6	.	TRBJ2-2	TRBD2	CASSYRGGGTGELFF	TGTGCCAGCAGCTACCGCGGGGGGGGGACCGGGGAGCTGTTTTTT
TRBV7-9	.	TRBJ2-3	TRBD2	CASSPLAGSSTDTQYF	TGTGCCAGCAGCCCATTAGCGGGGTCTAGCACAGATACGCAGTATTTT
TRBV7-8	.	TRBJ2-1	TRBD2	CASSYSGTRGNEQFF	TGTGCCAGCAGCTACTCCGGGACTAGAGGTAATGAGCAGTTCTTC
TRBV14	.	TRBJ2-1	.	CASNRDTGDEQFF	TGTGCCAGCAACCGGGACACCGGGGATGAGCAGTTCTTC
TRBV7-3	.	TRBJ2-7	.	CASSLSPSYEQYF	TGTGCCAGCAGCTTGTCTCCCTCCTACGAGCAGTACTTC
TRBV5-4	once	TRBJ2-1	.	CASSLLILGRGASWNEQFF	TGTGCCAGCAGCTTGCTGATTCTAGGTAGGGGCGCCTCTTGGAATGAGCAGTTCTTC
TRBV7-2	.	TRBJ1-4	.	CASSSYSEKLFF	TGTGCCAGCAGCTCTTACAGCGAAAAACTGTTTTTT
TRBV7-9	.	TRBJ1-1	TRBD1	CASVTGANTEAFF	TGTGCCAGCGTCACAGGGGCGAACACTGAAGCTTTCTTT